The sample holds many counts of the clone carrying this T cell receptor beta chain. MiXCR, applied by TCRdb to the 5' RACE reads, yields one record per CDR3 protein. The sample carries fewer than 70,000 distinct CDR3 sequences, about 15% recorded once. This record belongs to a study of T cells of healthy individuals. Trimming left V 4 bases short and J 0 bases short, with 16 bases between. Germline loops: CDR1 MNHEY, CDR2 SVGAGI. The CDR3 loop spans 16 amino acids. V usage is TRBV6-5 and J usage is TRBJ2-7; TRBD2 might be the D (5 bases). The clonotype originates from a human donor in good health. CDR3 DNA sequence: TGTGCCAGCAGTTTCGACTATTACACGGTCTCCTACGAGCAGTACTTC. Protein product: CASSFDYYTVSYEQYF.